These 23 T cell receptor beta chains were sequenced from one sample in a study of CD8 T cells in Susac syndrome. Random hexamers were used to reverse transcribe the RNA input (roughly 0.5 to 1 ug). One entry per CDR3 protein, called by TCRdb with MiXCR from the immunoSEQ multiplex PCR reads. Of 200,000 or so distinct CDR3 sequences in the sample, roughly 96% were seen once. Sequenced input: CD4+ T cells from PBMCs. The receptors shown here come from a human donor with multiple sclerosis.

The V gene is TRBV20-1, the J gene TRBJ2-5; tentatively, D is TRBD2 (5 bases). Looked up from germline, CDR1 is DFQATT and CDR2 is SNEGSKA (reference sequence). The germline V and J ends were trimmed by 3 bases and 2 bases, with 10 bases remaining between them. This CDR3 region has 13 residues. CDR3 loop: CSASSDWQETQYF. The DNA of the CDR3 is TGCAGTGCTAGTAGCGACTGGCAAGAGACCCAGTACTTC.

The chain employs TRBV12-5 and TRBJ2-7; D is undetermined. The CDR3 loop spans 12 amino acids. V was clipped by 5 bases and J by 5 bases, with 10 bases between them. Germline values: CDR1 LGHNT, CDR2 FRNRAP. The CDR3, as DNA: TGTGCTAGTGGTCCCGCATCCCACGAGCAGTACTTC. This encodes CASGPASHEQYF. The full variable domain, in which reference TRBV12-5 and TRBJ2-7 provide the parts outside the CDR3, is DARVTQTPRHKVTEMGQEVTMRCQPILGHNTVFWYRQTMMQGLELLAYFRNRAPLDDSGMPKDRFSAEMPDATLATLKIQPSEPRDSAVYFCASGPASHEQYFGPGTRLTVT.

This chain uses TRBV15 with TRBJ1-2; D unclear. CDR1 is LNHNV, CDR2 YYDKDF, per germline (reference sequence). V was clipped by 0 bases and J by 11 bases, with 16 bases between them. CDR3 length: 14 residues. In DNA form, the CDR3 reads TGTGCCACCAGCAGAGATGCCTCGTTTCGGAGTTACACCTTC. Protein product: CATSRDASFRSYTF. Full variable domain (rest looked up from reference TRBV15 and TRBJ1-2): DAMVIQNPRYQVTQFGKPVTLSCSQTLNHNVMYWYQQKSSQAPKLLFHYYDKDFNNEADTPDNFQSRRPNTSFCFLDIRSPGLGDTAMYLCATSRDASFRSYTFGSGTRLTVV.

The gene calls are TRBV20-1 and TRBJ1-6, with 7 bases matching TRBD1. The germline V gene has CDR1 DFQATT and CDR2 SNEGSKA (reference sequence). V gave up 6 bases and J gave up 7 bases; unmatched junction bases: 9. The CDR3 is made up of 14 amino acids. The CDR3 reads CSAARQGRNSPLHF. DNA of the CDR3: TGCAGTGCCGCAAGACAGGGAAGAAATTCACCCCTCCACTTT.

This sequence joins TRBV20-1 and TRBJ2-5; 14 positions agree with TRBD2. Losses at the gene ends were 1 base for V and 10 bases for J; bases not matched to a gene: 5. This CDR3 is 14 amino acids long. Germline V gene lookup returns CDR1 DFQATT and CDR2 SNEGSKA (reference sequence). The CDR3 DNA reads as TGCAGTGCTAGAGTCCCTGGGACTAGCGGGGGCCAGTACTTC. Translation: CSARVPGTSGGQYF.

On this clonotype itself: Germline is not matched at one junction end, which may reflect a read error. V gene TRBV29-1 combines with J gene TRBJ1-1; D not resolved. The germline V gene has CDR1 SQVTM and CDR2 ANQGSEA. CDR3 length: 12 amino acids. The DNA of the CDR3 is TGCAGCGCCGGACGGGAGAACTCTGAAGCTTTCTTT. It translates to CSAGRENSEAFF.

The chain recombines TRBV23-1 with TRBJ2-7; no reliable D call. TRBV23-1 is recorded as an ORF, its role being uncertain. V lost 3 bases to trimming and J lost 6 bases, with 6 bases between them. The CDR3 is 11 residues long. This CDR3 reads CASSHSPEQYF. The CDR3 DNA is TGCGCCAGCAGTCATTCACCCGAGCAGTACTTC.

CDR3 coding DNA: TGCAGCGTGGGACACAGTATGAACACTGAAGCTTTCTTT. Encoded protein: CSVGHSMNTEAFF. The genes are TRBV29-1 and TRBJ1-1; a possible D gene is TRBD1 (6 bases). V was trimmed by 6 bases and J by 0 bases, leaving 11 bases between them. This CDR3 has 13 residues. Looked up from germline, CDR1 is SQVTM and CDR2 is ANQGSEA. The variable domain in full, completed from reference TRBV29-1 and TRBJ1-1, reads SAVISQKPSRDICQRGTSLTIQCQVDSQVTMMFWYRQQPGQSLTLIATANQGSEATYESGFVIDKFPISRPNLTFSTLTVSNMSPEDSSIYLCSVGHSMNTEAFFGQGTRLTVV.

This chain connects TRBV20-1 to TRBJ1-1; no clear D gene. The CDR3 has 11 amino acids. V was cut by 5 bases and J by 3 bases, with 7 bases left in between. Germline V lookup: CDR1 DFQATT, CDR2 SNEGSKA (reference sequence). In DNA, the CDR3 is TGCAGTGCTCCCCTTTACACTGAAGCTTTCTTT. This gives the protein CSAPLYTEAFF.

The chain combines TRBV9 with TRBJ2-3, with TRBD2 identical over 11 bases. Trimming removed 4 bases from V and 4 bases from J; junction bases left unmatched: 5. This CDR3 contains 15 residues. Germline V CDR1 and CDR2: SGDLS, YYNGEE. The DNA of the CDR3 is TGTGCCAGCAGCTTACTAGCGGGAGCATCAGATACGCAGTATTTT. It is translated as CASSLLAGASDTQYF.

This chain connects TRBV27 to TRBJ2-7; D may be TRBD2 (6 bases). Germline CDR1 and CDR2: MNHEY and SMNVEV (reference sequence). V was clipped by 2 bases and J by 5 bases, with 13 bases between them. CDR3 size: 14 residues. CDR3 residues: CASSLAGTLNEQYF. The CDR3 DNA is TGTGCCAGCAGTTTAGCCGGGACTCTTAACGAGCAGTACTTC.

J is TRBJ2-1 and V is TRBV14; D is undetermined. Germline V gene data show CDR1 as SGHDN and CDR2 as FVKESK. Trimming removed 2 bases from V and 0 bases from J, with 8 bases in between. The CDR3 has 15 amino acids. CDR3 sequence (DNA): TGTGCCAGCAGCCAATTAGTGAGCTCCTACAATGAGCAGTTCTTC. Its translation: CASSQLVSSYNEQFF.

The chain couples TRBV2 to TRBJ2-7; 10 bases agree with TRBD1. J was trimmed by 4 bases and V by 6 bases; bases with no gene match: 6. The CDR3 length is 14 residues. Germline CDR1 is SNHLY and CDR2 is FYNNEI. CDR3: CASREGQGWYEQYF. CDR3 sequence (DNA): TGTGCCAGCAGAGAGGGACAGGGGTGGTACGAGCAGTACTTC.

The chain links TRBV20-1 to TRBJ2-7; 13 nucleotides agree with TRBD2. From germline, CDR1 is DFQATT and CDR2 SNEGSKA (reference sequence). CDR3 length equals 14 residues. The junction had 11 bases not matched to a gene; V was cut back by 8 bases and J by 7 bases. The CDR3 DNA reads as TGCAGTCTCCGTATTGGACTAGCGGGAGATGAGCAGTACTTC. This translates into CSLRIGLAGDEQYF.

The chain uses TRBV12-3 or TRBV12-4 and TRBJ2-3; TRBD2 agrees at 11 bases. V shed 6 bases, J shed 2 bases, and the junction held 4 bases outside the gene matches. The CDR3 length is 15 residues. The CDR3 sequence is CASRGLADFTDTQYF. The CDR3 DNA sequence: TGTGCCAGCAGGGGACTAGCGGATTTCACAGATACGCAGTATTTT.

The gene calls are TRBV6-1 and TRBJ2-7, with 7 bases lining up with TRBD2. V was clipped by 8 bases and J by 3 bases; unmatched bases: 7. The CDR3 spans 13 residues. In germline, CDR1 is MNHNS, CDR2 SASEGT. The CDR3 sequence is CASWTRDYYEQYF. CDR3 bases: TGTGCCAGCTGGACCCGGGACTACTACGAGCAGTACTTC.

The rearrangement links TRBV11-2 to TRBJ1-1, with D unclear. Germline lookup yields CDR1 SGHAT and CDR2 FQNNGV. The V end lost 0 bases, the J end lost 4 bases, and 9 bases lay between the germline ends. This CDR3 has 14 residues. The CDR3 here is CASSLERTATEAFF. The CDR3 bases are TGTGCCAGCAGCTTAGAGAGGACCGCCACTGAAGCTTTCTTT.

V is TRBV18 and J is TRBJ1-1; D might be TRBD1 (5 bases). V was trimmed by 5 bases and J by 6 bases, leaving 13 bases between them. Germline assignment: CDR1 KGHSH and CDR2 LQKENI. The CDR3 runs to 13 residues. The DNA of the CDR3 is TGTGCCAGCTCATCGACAGCTCCCGCTGAAGCTTTCTTT. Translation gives CASSSTAPAEAFF.

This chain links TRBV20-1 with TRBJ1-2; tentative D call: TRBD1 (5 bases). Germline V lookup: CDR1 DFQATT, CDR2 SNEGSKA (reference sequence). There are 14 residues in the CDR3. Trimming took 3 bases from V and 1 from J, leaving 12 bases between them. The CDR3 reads CSASSEGLNYGYTF. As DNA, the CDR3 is TGCAGTGCTAGCTCCGAGGGGCTTAACTATGGCTACACCTTC.

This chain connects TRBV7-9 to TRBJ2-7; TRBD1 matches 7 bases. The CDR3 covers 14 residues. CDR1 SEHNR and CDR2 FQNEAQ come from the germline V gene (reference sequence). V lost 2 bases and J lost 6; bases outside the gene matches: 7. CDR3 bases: TGTGCCAGCAGCTTAACAGGGGTTGGAGGCGAGCAGTACTTC. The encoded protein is CASSLTGVGGEQYF.

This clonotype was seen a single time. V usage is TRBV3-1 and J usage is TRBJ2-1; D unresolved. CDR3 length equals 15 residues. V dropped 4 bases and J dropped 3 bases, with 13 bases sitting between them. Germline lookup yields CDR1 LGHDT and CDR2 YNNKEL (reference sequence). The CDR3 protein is CASSLQGNIYNEQFF. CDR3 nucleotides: TGTGCCAGCAGCCTTCAAGGCAACATCTACAATGAGCAGTTCTTC.

Here the CDR3 reads CASSLLGTGDEKLFF. CDR3 bases: TGTGCCAGCAGCTTACTGGGGACAGGGGATGAAAAACTGTTTTTT. V is TRBV5-4 and J is TRBJ1-4; 10 positions match TRBD1. This CDR3 is built from 15 residues. The trim removed 2 bases at V and 6 bases at J, leaving 4 bases unmatched. Germline-derived CDR1 and CDR2 are SGHNT and YYREEE (reference sequence).

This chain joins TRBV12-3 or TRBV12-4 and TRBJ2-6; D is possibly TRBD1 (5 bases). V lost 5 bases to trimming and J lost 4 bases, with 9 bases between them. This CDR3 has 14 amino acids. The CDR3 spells CASSQGSGANVLTF. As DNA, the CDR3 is TGTGCCAGCAGTCAGGGTTCCGGGGCCAACGTCCTGACTTTC.